The 18 T cell receptor beta chains presented below share a single source sample, sequenced in a study of blood T cells in healthy people across ages. Using a J-beta primer mix together with a sample-barcoded 5' primer, a second PCR was run for about 6 to 12 cycles. TCRdb independently ran MiXCR on the 5' RACE reads; one entry per CDR3 protein. Seen here are roughly 860,000 distinct CDR3 sequences, around two thirds observed once, and the top ten hold around 30%. The source material was blood. Receptor source: a man aged 25-45 years in good health.

At least ten counts were recorded for this clonotype. The CDR3 is CASSFGGYNEQYF. DNA of the CDR3: TGTGCCAGCAGTTTTGGTGGTTACAACGAGCAGTACTTC. The rearrangement joins TRBV12-3 or TRBV12-4 to TRBJ2-5; unclear D gene. The end of the DNA aligns better with TRBJ2-7, so the J call may be wrong. The CDR3 spans 13 residues.

The chain employs TRBV7-2 and TRBJ2-7; 8 bases align to TRBD2. The CDR3 is 17 amino acids. Germline V gives CDR1 SGHTA, CDR2 FQGNSA. J gave up 3 bases and V 4 bases, and 14 bases lay outside the gene matches. CDR3: CASSYPSAAGDFYEQYF. CDR3 DNA: TGTGCCAGCAGCTACCCTTCAGCAGCGGGGGACTTCTACGAGCAGTACTTC.

The chain is built from TRBV12-3 or TRBV12-4 and TRBJ1-5, with TRBD1 matching over 8 bases. The CDR3 consists of 13 residues. V gave up 7 bases and J gave up 5 bases; unmatched junction bases: 4. CDR3: CASNSGGHQPQHF. In nucleotides, the CDR3 is TGTGCCAGCAACTCAGGGGGCCATCAGCCCCAGCATTTT.

V is TRBV10-3 and J is TRBJ2-4, with D possibly TRBD1 on 5 matching bases. The end of the DNA fits TRBJ2-7 better, so the J call may be wrong. Germline V gives CDR1 ENHRY, CDR2 SYGVKD. The CDR3 is made up of 15 amino acids. The CDR3 sequence: CAISESLGAEDEQYF. The CDR3 DNA reads TGTGCCATCAGTGAGTCGCTTGGGGCCGAGGACGAGCAGTACTTC.

V usage is TRBV7-6 and J usage is TRBJ2-1, with a possible D match to TRBD1 (6 bases). Germline lookup yields CDR1 SGHVS and CDR2 FNYEAQ. The CDR3 runs to 16 residues. V gave up 5 bases and J gave up 5 bases, with 19 bases separating them. The CDR3 spells CASSPRGTGKDNEQFF. CDR3 DNA: TGTGCCAGCAGCCCTAGGGGCACAGGGAAAGACAATGAGCAGTTCTTC.

Ten or more counts support this clonotype. The chain uses TRBV18 and TRBJ2-5, with 7 bases fitting TRBD1. This CDR3 comprises 15 residues. CDR1 and CDR2 (germline): KGHSH, LQKENI. With 4 bases clipped from V and 1 base from J, the junction kept 6 bases outside the gene matches. CDR3: CASSRNRGTQETQYF. The CDR3 bases are TGTGCCAGCTCACGCAACAGGGGAACCCAAGAGACCCAGTACTTC.

The chain carries TRBV20-1 and TRBJ2-7; D remains ambiguous. The tail of the sequence fits TRBJ2-5 better, so the J call may be wrong. The CDR3 runs to 12 residues. Germline CDR1 is DFQATT and CDR2 is SNEGSKA (reference sequence). In nucleotides, the CDR3 is TGCAGTGCTACCCCTTGGGGTGAGACCCAGTACTTC. This codes for CSATPWGETQYF.

The chain employs TRBV7-9 and TRBJ1-1; D unresolved. Germline-derived CDR1 and CDR2 are SEHNR and FQNEAQ (reference sequence). V lost 5 bases, J lost 2 bases, and 3 bases lay in between. CDR3 length equals 11 residues. CDR3 sequence (DNA): TGTGCCAGCAGCGACAACACTGAAGCTTTCTTT. It specifies CASSDNTEAFF.

J is TRBJ2-1 and V is TRBV6-4, with 7 nucleotides matching TRBD1. Germline assignment: CDR1 MRHNA and CDR2 SNTAGT. Germline trimming cut 3 bases from V and 6 bases from J; bases unmatched to any gene: 8. This CDR3 contains 15 residues. CDR3 residues: CASSEGDRHFNEQFF. The CDR3 DNA reads as TGTGCCAGCAGTGAAGGGGACAGACACTTCAATGAGCAGTTCTTC.

The rearrangement uses TRBV12-3 or TRBV12-4 and TRBJ2-4, with TRBD1 matching 9 bases. Germline trimming cut 6 bases from V and 6 bases from J; bases unmatched to any gene: 6. The CDR3 has 14 residues. The chain's CDR3 is CASSLGTGLNIQYF. CDR3 DNA: TGTGCCAGCAGCCTCGGGACAGGGCTAAACATTCAGTACTTC.

The V gene is TRBV7-2, the J gene TRBJ1-6, with a tentative D call TRBD1 (6 bases). The CDR3 extends over 13 amino acids. Trimming removed 6 bases at V and 10 bases at J, with 13 bases between. CDR1 and CDR2 from the germline V gene are SGHTA and FQGNSA. CDR3 coding DNA: TGTGCCAGCAGTAGGGAGCAGGGGTCACCCCTCCACTTT. This gives the protein CASSREQGSPLHF.

The V gene is TRBV7-2, the J gene TRBJ1-2; D not resolved. This CDR3 is built from 11 residues. Per the germline V gene, CDR1 is SGHTA and CDR2 is FQGNSA. Between the trimmed V and J ends, which lost 2 bases and 7 bases, there was a span of 5 bases. The CDR3 DNA is TGTGCCAGCAGCTTACAGACTGGCTACACCTTC. Its protein is CASSLQTGYTF.

The genes are TRBV5-1 and TRBJ2-5; possibly TRBD2 for D (6 bases). V was trimmed by 5 bases and J by 2 bases, leaving 13 bases between them. This CDR3 has 14 amino acids. Germline V lookup: CDR1 SGHRS, CDR2 YFSETQ. For the CDR3, the DNA is TGCGCCAGCAGAAAAGCTGGGACTCAAGAGACCCAGTACTTC. This encodes CASRKAGTQETQYF.

The V and J genes are TRBV9 and TRBJ1-2, with D unclear. This CDR3 is 14 amino acids long. The germline V gene encodes CDR1 SGDLS and CDR2 YYNGEE. V lost 5 bases, J lost 2 bases, and 13 bases lay in between. The CDR3 region has the DNA TGTGCCAGCAGGCCGGGAAACTTGAACTATGGCTACACCTTC. Translated: CASRPGNLNYGYTF.

This clonotype was seen a few times. V gene TRBV18 combines with J gene TRBJ2-5, with no clear D. There are 14 residues in the CDR3. Trimming shortened V by 6 bases and J by 0 bases, and 11 bases separated the two germline ends. Germline lookup yields CDR1 KGHSH and CDR2 LQKENI. CDR3 region: CASSLRDNQETQYF. In DNA form, the CDR3 reads TGTGCCAGCTCCCTCCGAGACAACCAAGAGACCCAGTACTTC.

In regard to this clonotype: A much larger clone sits a single nucleotide away, making a read error possible. The V and J genes are TRBV10-3 and TRBJ2-7, with 7 positions matching TRBD1. Germline V gives CDR1 ENHRY, CDR2 SYGVKD. The CDR3 is made up of 14 amino acids. This CDR3 is CAISRGPPSYGQYF. The CDR3 DNA follows: TGTGCCATCAGTAGGGGGCCCCCCTCCTACGGGCAGTACTTC.

This rearrangement joins TRBV29-1 to TRBJ2-7; 7 bases are shared with TRBD1. The CDR3 has 13 residues. J lost 2 bases, V lost 8 bases, and 9 bases had no gene match. Per the germline V gene, CDR1 is SQVTM and CDR2 is ANQGSEA. The CDR3 nucleotides read TGCAGCTTTGCCACAGGGACAGCCTACGAGCAGTACTTC. It encodes CSFATGTAYEQYF.

V is TRBV7-3 and J is TRBJ2-1; 12 bases line up with TRBD1. V was clipped by 5 bases and J by 7 bases; unmatched bases: 6. Germline V gene lookup returns CDR1 SGHTA and CDR2 FQGTGA. This CDR3 is built from 15 residues. CDR3 residues: CASSTGTGGGNEQFF. The CDR3 region has the DNA TGTGCCAGCAGCACCGGGACAGGGGGCGGGAATGAGCAGTTCTTC. Filled out from reference TRBV7-3 and TRBJ2-1, the complete variable domain reads GAGVSQTPSNKVTEKGKYVELRCDPISGHTALYWYRQSLGQGPEFLIYFQGTGAADDSGLPNDRFFAVRPEGSVSTLKIQRTERGDSAVYLCASSTGTGGGNEQFFGPGTRLTVL.